This TCR beta chain is from a study of beta chain features in type 1 diabetes. Study details: All samples combined gave around 100,000,000 sorted cells for examination. Study-wide results and limits: A closer apparent resemblance between naive, central memory and Treg TCRB repertoires was seen in patients than in healthy donors. Type 1 diabetes patients showed a moderate but significant shortening of TCRB CDR3s in all four CD4+ subsets. Sequencing used cDNA, and cells with high TCR expression could therefore be over-represented.

Of the isolated RNA, all was reverse transcribed, and so the sequenced material was expressed TCRB transcripts. About 3.7 million reads per sample were averaged for naive, central memory and regulatory samples. TCRdb keeps only in-frame clones here, not all; method: immunoSEQ multiplex PCR. The sample carries 300,000 or so clones, 13% to 15% recorded once. This clone was observed a handful of times. Its antigen remains unidentified. The germline CDR1 and CDR2 sequences are MDHEN and SYDVKM. The CDR3 is 12 amino acids. The V and J ends lost 5 bases and 8 bases respectively, with 10 bases between them. This sequence was found in a man aged 30-40 years with type 1 diabetes. The rearrangement uses TRBV28 and TRBJ2-1, with D perhaps TRBD1 (5 bases). Sequencing input: naive CD4+ T cells from blood. CDR3 residues: CASSRQLHEQFF. The CDR3 coding sequence is TGTGCCAGCAGTCGACAGTTACATGAGCAGTTCTTC.